This T cell receptor (beta chain) came from a study of T cell repertoires in cytomegalovirus infection. The wider study: Both CMV infection and a matching HLA type were indicated by public TCR beta signatures.

In its sample, this clonotype was seen many times. Antigen: not known. The trim removed 6 bases at V and 1 base at J, leaving 1 base unmatched. This CDR3 region has 13 residues. The V gene's germline CDR1 is MNHNS and CDR2 SASEGT. Study-wide points: The ex vivo response showed dominance by HLA-C-restricted CMV-specific TCR beta clonotypes. Summed public TCR beta family frequency identified CMV carriers bearing the relevant HLA.

TCRdb independently ran MiXCR on the reads; one entry per CDR3 protein. The table shows hundreds of thousands of distinct CDR3 sequences, with 20% to 25% occurring only once. This receptor was identified in a human donor in good health (CMV status not recorded). Some clones in this sample may be carry-over from other donors' samples. Sequenced material: CD8+ T cells from PBMCs. J is TRBJ1-1 and V is TRBV6-1, with 8 bases matching TRBD1. The DNA for the CDR3 is TGTGCCAGCAGGGGACAGGCGAACACTGAAGCTTTCTTT. Its translation: CASRGQANTEAFF.